This TCR beta chain was profiled in a study of cytomegalovirus exposure and HLA in healthy donors (TCRdb year 2017). Describing the broader study: A later analysis indicated that the 130 or so validation repertoires were generated on the platform also employed for the 666 repertoires of the first cohort. The aim of the study was to test whether cataloging public T cell receptors could identify signatures of past pathogen exposure. A separate validation cohort of about 110 different subjects was used in addition to the approximately 670-subject first cohort. To predict cytomegalovirus infection status, the study brought together high-throughput TCR immunosequencing, statistical association of individual TCRs with disease status, and machine learning.

Libraries came from the immunoSEQ multiplex PCR assay. From the authors' description of their analysis: To diagnose cytomegalovirus status from the catalog of TCR beta chain sequences, a statistical classification framework was built. The table was pulled from immuneACCESS by TCRdb, which kept in-frame rearrangements only. Such tables lose some clones; where checked, under half of the loss comes from unresolved V genes, and the rest has no known cause. The DNA gave D and trimming, while V, J and clone size come from that table. The sample table shows about 170,000 clones, and 80% to 90% are seen once. 1.4% of the sample goes to the ten largest clones. About this clone itself: No cognate antigen has been identified for it. No base-level quality is on record; no much larger clone is a single base apart.

The donors were included in the validation cohort of 120 subjects, a group kept apart from the roughly 670-subject first cohort. V loses 6 bases at its end and J loses 0 bases; junction bases beyond the gene matches: 6. The CDR1 and CDR2 encoded by the germline V gene are SNHLY and FYNNEI. The CDR3 has 17 amino acids, counting the end cysteine and phenylalanine. Only the CDR3 part of the read is kept: 51 bases, read in frame from the first base. General conclusions and limits of the study: A few of the identified cytomegalovirus-associated TCR beta chains were confirmed in vitro to be specific for cytomegalovirus antigens. The validation cohort had no HLA typing available for a later analysis, so co-occurrence within that cohort was assessed over all 120 or so repertoires. The classifier was reported to diagnose cytomegalovirus status with high specificity and sensitivity in both the original and validation cohorts. In the study, some 180 TCR beta chains were listed as associated with cytomegalovirus. Most TCR sequences were observed very rarely across donors, whereas some public TCRs were present in many individuals. The authors suggested that the approach could potentially be generalized to other disease states and immunological phenotypes. Subsequent analysis determined that TCRs grouped into clusters in the first cohort also showed a tendency toward co-occurrence across the 130 or so validation repertoires, and 85% to 95% of cluster scores exceeded 0.

The clonotype was recovered from a woman in her 30s in good health and CMV-seronegative. Sequencing used PBMCs. The sequence is built from TRBV2 and TRBJ1-4; 11 bases in the middle match TRBD1. The CDR3 reads CASRPRGQGATNEKLFF. The DNA is as follows: TGTGCCAGCAGACCCAGGGGACAGGGGGCAACTAATGAAAAACTGTTTTTT.